Described below is a single T cell receptor beta chain sequence and its context. Its antigen is still unknown. No much larger clonotype is one base removed from it; base qualities were not supplied. According to the germline V gene, CDR1 reads MGHRA and CDR2 reads YSYEKL. Measured from the cysteine to the phenylalanine, the CDR3 is 19 residues long. Of all the DNA, just the CDR3 is kept, 57 bases in frame from base 1. V is cut by 3 bases and J by 1 base, and the space between the germline ends is 22 bases. The immunoSEQ Assay, a bias-controlled multiplex PCR, was used to amplify TCRbeta CDR3 regions from genomic DNA. Processing in the source paper ran as follows. Nucleated cell counts per sample were estimated from amplification of reference gene primers within the assay. To quantify the absolute abundance of each unique TCRbeta CDR3 rearrangement, sequence reads were collapsed and filtered. Productive Simpson clonality was computed per sample as the square root of Simpson's diversity index over productive rearrangements. TCRdb stores this immuneACCESS table with in-frame sequences only. Part of the clones is absent; in the studies checked, under half of the shortfall reflects unresolved V genes, and no reason is known for the rest. The DNA gave D and trimming, while V, J and clone size come from that table. The sample yields 130,000 to 150,000 clones; around 80% were counted once. The ten largest clones add up to around 6.8% of the sample.

The sample belongs to a study of blood T cell repertoires in COVID-19 (TCRdb year 2020). Turning to the overall study: The collaborator samples originated in the United States, Italy and Spain and spanned the acute and convalescent phases of COVID-19. Samples were obtained from the ongoing ImmuneRACE study (first 160 participants) and from some 1,300 subjects provided by 6 global collaborators. The prospective study material was composed of cDNA or gDNA derived from T cells, B-cell-depleted T cells, or PBMCs. The sample metadata nearly always contained a de-identified subject ID, COVID-19 status, age in years and sex. HLA class I and class II types, where available, came from metadata supplied by the sample provider rather than from assay-based typing. A freely available public database, intended as a resource for researchers studying the immune response to SARS-CoV-2, is where the repertoires were released. Deeply sampled blood TCRbeta repertoires from subjects exposed to, actively infected with, or recovered from COVID-19 were included in the dataset. Summary of the overall study and its limitations: The quantity of clinical and demographic metadata differed by source and by participant and was supplied without curation.

Collaborating institutions collected whole blood in K2EDTA tubes following their own protocols. For TCRbeta analysis, collaborators shipped samples as frozen whole blood, isolated PBMCs, or DNA extracted from either of those sample types. The TCR originated in a human donor in a cohort sampled during active COVID-19. Sequenced: peripheral blood. The chain was built from TRBV4-1 and TRBJ1-3, with the D gene not clear enough to name. CDR3 reads: CASSQLGELQGSSGNTIYF. The DNA sequence reads TGCGCCAGCAGCCAGCTGGGAGAGTTGCAAGGGAGTTCTGGAAACACCATATATTTT.